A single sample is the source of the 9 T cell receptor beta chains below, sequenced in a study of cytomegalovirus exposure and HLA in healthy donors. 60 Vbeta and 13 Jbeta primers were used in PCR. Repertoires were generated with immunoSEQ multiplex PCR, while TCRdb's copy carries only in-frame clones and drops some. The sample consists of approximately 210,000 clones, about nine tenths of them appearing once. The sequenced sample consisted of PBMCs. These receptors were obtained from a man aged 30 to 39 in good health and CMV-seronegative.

The CDR3 loop is CASSDLTGGDEQFF. In nucleotides, the CDR3 is TGTGCCAGCAGTGACCTAACAGGGGGGGATGAGCAGTTCTTC. The chain employs TRBV6-4 and TRBJ2-1; weak D call: TRBD1 (8 bases). The germline V gene encodes CDR1 MRHNA and CDR2 SNTAGT. The CDR3 is made up of 14 amino acids. V lost 2 bases, J lost 8 bases, and 13 bases lay in between.

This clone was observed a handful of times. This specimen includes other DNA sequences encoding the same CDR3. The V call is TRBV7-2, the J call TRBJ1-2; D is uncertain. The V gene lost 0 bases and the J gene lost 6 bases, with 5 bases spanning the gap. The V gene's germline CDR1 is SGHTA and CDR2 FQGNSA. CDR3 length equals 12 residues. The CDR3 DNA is TGTGCCAGCAGCTTAGCGGGAGATGGCTACACCTTC. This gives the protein CASSLAGDGYTF.

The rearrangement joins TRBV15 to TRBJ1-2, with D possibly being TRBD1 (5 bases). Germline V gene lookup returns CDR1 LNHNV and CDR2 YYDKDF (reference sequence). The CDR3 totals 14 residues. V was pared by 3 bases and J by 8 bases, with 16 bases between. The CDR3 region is CATSSRVTGSGYTF. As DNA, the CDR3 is TGTGCCACCAGCAGCAGGGTAACGGGTTCCGGCTACACCTTC.

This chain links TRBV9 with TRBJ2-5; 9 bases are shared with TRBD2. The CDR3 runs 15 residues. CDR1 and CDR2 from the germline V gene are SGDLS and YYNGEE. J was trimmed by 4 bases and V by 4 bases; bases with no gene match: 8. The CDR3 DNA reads TGTGCCAGCAGCCCTTCTAGCGGGACGGGAGAGACCCAGTACTTC. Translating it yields CASSPSSGTGETQYF. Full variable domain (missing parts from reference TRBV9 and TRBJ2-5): DSGVTQTPKHLITATGQRVTLRCSPRSGDLSVYWYQQSLDQGLQFLIQYYNGEERAKGNILERFSAQQFPDLHSELNLSSLELGDSALYFCASSPSSGTGETQYFGPGTRLLVL.

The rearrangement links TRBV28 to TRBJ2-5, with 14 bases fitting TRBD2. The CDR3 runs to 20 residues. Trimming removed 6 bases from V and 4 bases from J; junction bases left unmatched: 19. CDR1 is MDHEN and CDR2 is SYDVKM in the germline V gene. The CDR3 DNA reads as TGTGCCAGCAGCCGCAGACCGGGACTAGCGGGAGAGACACCCAGAGAGACCCAGTACTTC. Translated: CASSRRPGLAGETPRETQYF.

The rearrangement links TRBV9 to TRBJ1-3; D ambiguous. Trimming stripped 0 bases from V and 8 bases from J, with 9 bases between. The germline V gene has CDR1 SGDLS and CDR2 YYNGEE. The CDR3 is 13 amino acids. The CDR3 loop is CASSVVSRDTIYF. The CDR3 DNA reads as TGTGCCAGCAGCGTAGTATCCCGCGACACCATATATTTT.

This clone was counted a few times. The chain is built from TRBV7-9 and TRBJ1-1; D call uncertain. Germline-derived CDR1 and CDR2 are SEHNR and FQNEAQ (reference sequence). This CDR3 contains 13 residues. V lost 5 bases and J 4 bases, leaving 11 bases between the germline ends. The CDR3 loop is CASSVSTSTEAFF. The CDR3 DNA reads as TGTGCCAGCAGCGTGTCAACGAGCACTGAAGCTTTCTTT.

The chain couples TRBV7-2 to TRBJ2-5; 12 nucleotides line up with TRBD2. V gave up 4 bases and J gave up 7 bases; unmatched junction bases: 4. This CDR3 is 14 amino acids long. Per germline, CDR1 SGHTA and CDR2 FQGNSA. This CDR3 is CASSSSGGAGTQYF. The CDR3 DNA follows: TGTGCCAGCAGCTCTAGCGGGGGGGCCGGGACCCAGTACTTC. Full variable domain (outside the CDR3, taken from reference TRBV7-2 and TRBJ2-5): GAGVSQSPSNKVTEKGKDVELRCDPISGHTALYWYRQSLGQGLEFLIYFQGNSAPDKSGLPSDRFSAERTGGSVSTLTIQRTQQEDSAVYLCASSSSGGAGTQYFGPGTRLLVL.

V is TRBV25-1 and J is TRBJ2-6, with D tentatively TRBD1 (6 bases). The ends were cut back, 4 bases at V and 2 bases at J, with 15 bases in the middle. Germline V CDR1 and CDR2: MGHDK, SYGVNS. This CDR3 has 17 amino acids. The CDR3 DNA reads TGTGCCAGCAGTGGTTTTGGCAGGGGTGCTGGGGCCAACGTCCTGACTTTC. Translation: CASSGFGRGAGANVLTF.